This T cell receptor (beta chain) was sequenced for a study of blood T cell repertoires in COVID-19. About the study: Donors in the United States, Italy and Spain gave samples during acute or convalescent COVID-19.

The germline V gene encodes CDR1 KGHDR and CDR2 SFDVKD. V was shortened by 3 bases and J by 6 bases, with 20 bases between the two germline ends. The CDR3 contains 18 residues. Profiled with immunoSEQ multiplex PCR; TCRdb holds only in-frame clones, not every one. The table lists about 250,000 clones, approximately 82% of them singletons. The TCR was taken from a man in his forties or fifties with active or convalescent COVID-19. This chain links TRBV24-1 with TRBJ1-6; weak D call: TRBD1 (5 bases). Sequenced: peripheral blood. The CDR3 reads CATSDTGSQESSNSPLHF. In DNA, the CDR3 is TGTGCCACCAGTGATACAGGTTCTCAAGAAAGTAGTAATTCACCCCTCCACTTT.